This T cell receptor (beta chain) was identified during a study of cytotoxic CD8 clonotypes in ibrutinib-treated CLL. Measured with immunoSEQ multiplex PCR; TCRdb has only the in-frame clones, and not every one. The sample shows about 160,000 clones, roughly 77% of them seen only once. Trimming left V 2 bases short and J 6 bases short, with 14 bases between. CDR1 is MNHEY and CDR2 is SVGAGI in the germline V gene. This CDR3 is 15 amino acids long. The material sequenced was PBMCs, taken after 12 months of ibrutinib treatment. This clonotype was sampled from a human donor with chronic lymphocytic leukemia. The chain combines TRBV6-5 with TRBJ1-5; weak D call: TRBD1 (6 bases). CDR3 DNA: TGTGCCAGCAGTTACCAGGGCGGGGGGCCTCAGCCCCAGCATTTT. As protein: CASSYQGGGPQPQHF.